The clone carrying this T cell receptor (beta chain) has a handful of counts. Its antigen is unknown. This entry comes from a study of response to subunit inactivated influenza vaccine. General observations from the study: Each seasonal influenza vaccination, the authors suggested, recruits few new T cells.

TCRdb recomputed calls from the RT-PCR reads with MiXCR, one row per CDR3 protein. The sample has about half a million distinct CDR3 sequences; 9.5% to 12% are singletons. The clonotype was recovered from a man aged 45-65 years who received an inactivated influenza vaccine. Sample: PBMCs from blood, taken roughly 47 days after vaccination.

Here the CDR3 reads CATSRSPGAYGASSYNEQFF. In DNA form, the CDR3 reads TGTGCCACCAGCAGATCCCCGGGGGCATACGGGGCGAGCTCCTACAATGAGCAGTTCTTC. The V gene is TRBV15, the J gene TRBJ2-1; D tentatively reads TRBD1 or TRBD2 (6 bases each). From germline, CDR1 is LNHNV and CDR2 YYDKDF (reference sequence). The CDR3 extends over 20 amino acids. Between the trimmed V and J ends, which lost 2 bases and 0 bases, there was a span of 23 bases. Supplemented by reference TRBV15 and TRBJ2-1, the full variable domain reads DAMVIQNPRYQVTQFGKPVTLSCSQTLNHNVMYWYQQKSSQAPKLLFHYYDKDFNNEADTPDNFQSRRPNTSFCFLDIRSPGLGDTAMYLCATSRSPGAYGASSYNEQFFGPGTRLTVL.